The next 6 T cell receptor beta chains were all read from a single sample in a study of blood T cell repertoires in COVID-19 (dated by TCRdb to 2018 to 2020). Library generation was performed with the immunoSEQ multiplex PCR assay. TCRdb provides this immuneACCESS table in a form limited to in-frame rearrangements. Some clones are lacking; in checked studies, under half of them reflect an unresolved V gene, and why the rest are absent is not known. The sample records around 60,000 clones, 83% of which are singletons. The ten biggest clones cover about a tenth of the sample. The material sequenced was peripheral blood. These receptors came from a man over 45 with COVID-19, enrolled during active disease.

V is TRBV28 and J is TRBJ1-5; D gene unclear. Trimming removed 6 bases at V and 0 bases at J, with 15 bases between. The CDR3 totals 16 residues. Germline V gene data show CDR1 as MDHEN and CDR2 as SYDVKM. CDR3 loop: CASRTQSIYSNQPQHF. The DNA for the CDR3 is TGTGCCAGCAGGACACAAAGCATCTATAGCAATCAGCCCCAGCATTTT.

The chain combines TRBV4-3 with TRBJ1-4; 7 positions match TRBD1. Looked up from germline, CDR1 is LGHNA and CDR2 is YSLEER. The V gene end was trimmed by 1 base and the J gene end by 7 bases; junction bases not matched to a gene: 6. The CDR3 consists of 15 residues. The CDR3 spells CASSQGQGEGEKLFF. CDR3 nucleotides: TGCGCCAGCAGCCAAGGACAGGGAGAAGGTGAAAAACTGTTTTTT.

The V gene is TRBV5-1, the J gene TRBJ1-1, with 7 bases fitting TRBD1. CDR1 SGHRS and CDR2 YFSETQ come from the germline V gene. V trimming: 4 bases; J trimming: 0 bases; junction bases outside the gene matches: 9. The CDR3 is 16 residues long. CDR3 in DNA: TGCGCCAGCAGCATTAACTTACAGGGGCTGAACACTGAAGCTTTCTTT. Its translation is CASSINLQGLNTEAFF.

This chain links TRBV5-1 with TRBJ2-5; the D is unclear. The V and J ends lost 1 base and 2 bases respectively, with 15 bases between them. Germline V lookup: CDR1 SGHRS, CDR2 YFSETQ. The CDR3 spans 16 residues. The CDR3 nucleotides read TGCGCCAGCAGCTTGTTGACGGAGAGTCCTCAAGAGACCCAGTACTTC. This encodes CASSLLTESPQETQYF.

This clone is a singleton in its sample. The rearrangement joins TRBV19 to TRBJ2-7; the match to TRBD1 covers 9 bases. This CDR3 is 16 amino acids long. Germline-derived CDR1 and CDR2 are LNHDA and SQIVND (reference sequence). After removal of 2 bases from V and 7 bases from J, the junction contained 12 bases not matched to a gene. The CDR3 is CASSIQPGQGSEEQYF. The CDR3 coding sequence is TGTGCCAGTAGTATACAACCGGGACAGGGTTCAGAAGAGCAGTACTTC.

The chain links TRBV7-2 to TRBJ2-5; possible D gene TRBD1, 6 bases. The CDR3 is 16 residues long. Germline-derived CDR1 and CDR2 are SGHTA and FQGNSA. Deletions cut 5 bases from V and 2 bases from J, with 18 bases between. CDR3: CASSLNWGLKQETQYF. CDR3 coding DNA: TGTGCCAGCAGCCTGAACTGGGGGCTGAAGCAAGAGACCCAGTACTTC.